This T cell receptor (beta chain) was found in a study of T cell responses to AZD1222 COVID-19 vaccine (dated by TCRdb to the early 2020s). About the investigation overall: TCR sequencing covered fewer than 250 trial participants: 207 given two doses of AZD1222 and 26 given two doses of MenACWY control vaccine. Trial participants were enrolled by age into subgroups of 18-55, 56-69 and 70-plus years, and around 140, 26 and 57 TCR-sequenced participants, respectively, were included in these subgroups.

The CDR3 regions of human TCRbeta chains were analyzed by immunosequencing. In the authors' own workflow: TCRs in the repertoires were compared against a reference library of SARS-CoV-2-specific TCRs that had been generated with the MIRA antigen-specificity platform. Breadth meant the fraction of unique TCRs that were SARS-CoV-2-associated, whereas depth meant the fraction of total T cells that were SARS-CoV-2-associated. Using the MIRA data, each spike-specific TCR was assigned both to the spike region to which the TCR was reactive and to a CD4 or CD8 class. Log10-transformed breadth and depth values were compared by one-way ANOVA with Sidak's multiple comparisons tests. Entries here come from immuneACCESS through TCRdb and include only in-frame sequences with V and J called. Some clones fail to appear in such tables; in the studies checked, an unresolved V gene covers under half of the shortfall, and the cause of the remainder is unknown. D and trimming come from the DNA, and the V and J calls and clone size come from that table. In all, the sample holds 160,000 or so clones, and roughly 88% of those were seen once. The ten top clones hold roughly 4% of the sample.

The time point label corresponds to: about 28 days (+/-7) after the second vaccine dose. AZD1222 recipients whose second dose came at about 4 weeks and those whose second dose came at about 12 weeks were combined into one group, since spike-specific TCR depth and breadth did not differ between the two schedules. Samples from vaccinated people were obtained from the UK trials COV001 and COV002, which included a single-blind randomized controlled phase 2/3 trial of AZD1222 (ChAdOx1 nCoV-19) in healthy adults. Trial participant PBMC samples were collected at day 0 and day 28 after the second dose for TCRbeta chain sequencing. From its cysteine to its phenylalanine, the CDR3 spans 12 amino acids. The sequence is cut down to CDR3 DNA, 36 bases in frame from base 1. Taken from the germline V gene (reference sequence), the CDR1 and CDR2 loops are LNHDA and SQIVND. Trimming removed 6 bases from V and 4 bases from J, leaving 7 bases between the germline ends.

Findings and caveats that apply to the study as a whole: No day 14 peak-response samples were available, so repertoires were characterized only after the peak T cell response. A significant rise in spike-specific TCR breadth and depth was observed after two AZD1222 doses relative to day 0 and relative to MenACWY recipients. Reportedly, almost half of the unique spike-specific TCRs recognized epitopes lying outside the regions that are mutated in the B.1.351 and B.1.1.7 variants. The whole spike protein was spanned by vaccine-associated CD4 TCRs, and dominant responses were seen in regions 160-218 and 743-854. Only 5 to 7 AZD1222 recipients were SARS-CoV-2 seropositive at baseline, limiting conclusions about previously exposed vaccinees. Participants were mostly white British and included more females than males, and it was suggested by the authors that clonal diversity may have been underestimated. The 56-69-year group was small, and its depth increase did not reach significance, likely because of low power.

In the case of this clone: The target of this receptor is not known. No much larger clonotype is one base removed from it; base qualities were not supplied.

The chain is made from TRBV19 and TRBJ1-5, with TRBD1 perhaps the D gene, on 5 matching bases. This specimen was peripheral blood, taken 28 days after the second AZD1222 dose. This TCR was sampled from an adult who received the AZD1222 COVID-19 vaccine. The nucleotides read TGTGCCAGTAGGGACACTAATCAGCCCCAGCATTTT. Translated, this gives CASRDTNQPQHF. Outside the CDR3, residues come from the reference TRBV19 and TRBJ1-5 proteins, so the full variable domain is: DGGITQSPKYLFRKEGQNVTLSCEQNLNHDAMYWYRQDPGQGLRLIYYSQIVNDFQKGDIAEGYSVSREKKESFPLTVTSAQKNPTAFYLCASRDTNQPQHFGDGTRLSIL.